What follows are 19 T cell receptor beta chains derived from one specimen sequenced in a study of cytomegalovirus exposure and HLA in healthy donors. It was with 60 Vbeta and 13 Jbeta primers that the PCR ran. The table came from immunoSEQ multiplex PCR; TCRdb's copy has only in-frame clones and leaves some out. In the table there are around 78,000 clones, around 84% of which are singletons. Material: PBMCs. The receptors derive from a woman aged 50 to 60 in good health and CMV-seronegative.

This clone was found a few times. This chain uses TRBV2 with TRBJ1-6; 7 bases fit TRBD1. The CDR3 has 15 residues. V was pared by 5 bases and J by 7 bases, with 8 bases of the junction left unmatched. Germline values: CDR1 SNHLY, CDR2 FYNNEI. The CDR3 is CASSTIGTENSPLHF. Written as DNA, the CDR3 is TGTGCCAGCAGTACGATCGGGACAGAGAATTCACCCCTCCACTTT.

The chain carries TRBV7-9 and TRBJ1-4; D is uncertain. Trimming removed 5 bases from V and 0 bases from J, with 10 bases in between. Germline assignment: CDR1 SEHNR and CDR2 FQNEAQ (reference sequence). The CDR3 contains 15 residues. The CDR3 nucleotides are TGTGCCAGCAGCGCATCAGAAGCAACTAATGAAAAACTGTTTTTT. It translates to CASSASEATNEKLFF.

On this clone: One junction end disagrees with the germline gene, perhaps due to a read error. The rearrangement links TRBV7-9 to TRBJ2-6; tentatively, D is TRBD2 (5 bases). The length of the CDR3 is 16 residues. Looked up from germline, CDR1 is SEHNR and CDR2 is FQNEAQ (reference sequence). The CDR3 loop is CASSLLRTSGANVLTF. DNA for the CDR3: TGTGCCAGCAGCTTATTAAGGACTTCTGGAGCCAACGTCCTGACTTTC.

Worth noting for this clone: Germline is not matched at one junction end, which may reflect a read error. The genes are TRBV19 and TRBJ2-7; 8 bases align to TRBD2. Germline assignment: CDR1 LNHDA and CDR2 SQIVND (reference sequence). The CDR3 contains 15 residues. The CDR3 region has the DNA TGTGCCAGTTGTTCCAGCGGGAGAGCACCGGGGGAGCAGTATTTC. Encoded protein: CASCSSGRAPGEQYF.

This clone is a singleton in its sample. This sequence joins TRBV4-1 and TRBJ2-3, with TRBD2 as a possible D gene (7 bases). This CDR3 has 16 residues. Trimming removed 6 bases at V and 5 bases at J, with 21 bases between. Germline CDR1 is MGHRA and CDR2 is YSYEKL. The CDR3 loop reads CASSPPGGQGEDTQYF. The CDR3 nucleotides read TGCGCCAGCAGTCCTCCGGGGGGCCAGGGTGAAGATACGCAGTATTTT.

On this clone itself: This specimen includes other DNA sequences encoding the same CDR3. The rearrangement joins TRBV10-3 to TRBJ2-1, with TRBD2 as a possible D gene (6 bases). Germline lookup yields CDR1 ENHRY and CDR2 SYGVKD. This CDR3 spans 16 amino acids. V lost 2 bases, J lost 0 bases, and 11 bases lay in between. The CDR3 DNA reads TGTGCCATCAGTGAGGTCCGGGGGAGCTCCTACAATGAGCAGTTCTTC. It yields the protein CAISEVRGSSYNEQFF.

The rearrangement joins TRBV9 to TRBJ2-6, with a possible D match to TRBD1 (6 bases). Germline V gives CDR1 SGDLS, CDR2 YYNGEE. The length of the CDR3 is 15 residues. Trimming removed 0 bases from V and 4 bases from J, with 8 bases in between. CDR3 in amino acids: CASSVGQAGANVLTF. Written as DNA, the CDR3 is TGTGCCAGCAGCGTAGGACAGGCGGGGGCCAACGTCCTGACTTTC.

This clone occurred once. This chain uses TRBV7-2 with TRBJ1-2, with TRBD1 matching 8 bases. Germline CDR1 SGHTA, CDR2 FQGNSA. V was clipped by 7 bases and J by 4 bases; unmatched bases: 5. The CDR3 loop spans 13 amino acids. CDR3 sequence: CASTTGGIYGYTF. The DNA of the CDR3 is TGTGCCAGCACCACAGGGGGTATCTATGGCTACACCTTC. Filled out from reference TRBV7-2 and TRBJ1-2, the complete variable domain reads GAGVSQSPSNKVTEKGKDVELRCDPISGHTALYWYRQSLGQGLEFLIYFQGNSAPDKSGLPSDRFSAERTGGSVSTLTIQRTQQEDSAVYLCASTTGGIYGYTFGSGTRLTVV.

A single count supports this clone. The chain carries TRBV7-3 and TRBJ2-3; possibly TRBD2 for D (6 bases). CDR3 length equals 15 residues. Germline CDR1 reads SGHTA; CDR2 reads FQGTGA. V was shortened by 5 bases and J by 3 bases, with 15 bases between the two germline ends. The CDR3 DNA reads as TGTGCCAGCAGCAATACGGGACTTCTAACAGATACGCAGTATTTT. This translates into CASSNTGLLTDTQYF.

The rearrangement uses TRBV27 and TRBJ2-2, with 10 bases matching TRBD2. The CDR3 runs 15 residues. Germline CDR1 MNHEY, CDR2 SMNVEV (reference sequence). With V trimmed by 2 bases and J by 4 bases, 1 base remained unmatched. CDR3 DNA: TGTGCCAGCAGTTTAAGCGGGAGGGGCACCGGGGAGCTGTTTTTT. Its translation: CASSLSGRGTGELFF.

This clone was found once. The rearrangement joins TRBV9 to TRBJ1-2, with 8 bases matching TRBD1. Per germline, CDR1 SGDLS and CDR2 YYNGEE. CDR3 length: 14 residues. V shed 4 bases, J shed 4 bases, and the junction held 6 bases outside the gene matches. The CDR3 protein is CASSPEGQVYGYTF. As DNA, the CDR3 is TGTGCCAGCAGCCCCGAGGGACAGGTCTATGGCTACACCTTC.

This sequence joins TRBV4-1 and TRBJ2-2; D may be TRBD1 (6 bases). Germline V gene sequence: CDR1 MGHRA, CDR2 YSYEKL. V shed 0 bases and J shed 3 bases, with 11 bases lying between them. This CDR3 comprises 16 residues. This CDR3 reads CASSQESQGYTGELFF. The CDR3 bases are TGCGCCAGCAGCCAAGAAAGTCAGGGGTACACCGGGGAGCTGTTTTTT.

Comment on this clone: Its ends do not fully match the called genes, so a read error is possible. As DNA, the CDR3 is TGTGCCAGCAGTGTGGGACTCAGGGAGACCCAGCACTTC. This gives the protein CASSVGLRETQHF. V gene TRBV9 combines with J gene TRBJ2-5, with D maybe TRBD2 (6 bases). Germline values: CDR1 SGDLS, CDR2 YYNGEE. The CDR3 has 13 residues.

The DNA for the CDR3 is TGTGCCAGCAGCCCAACTATTAGCACAGATACGCAGTATTTT. Its translation: CASSPTISTDTQYF. V and J are TRBV7-6 and TRBJ2-3; D not certain. CDR1 and CDR2 (germline): SGHVS, FNYEAQ. V lost 5 bases and J lost 0, with 9 bases in between. This CDR3 has 14 residues.

The gene calls are TRBV25-1 and TRBJ2-3; D is ambiguous. The CDR3 runs 12 residues. Germline lookup yields CDR1 MGHDK and CDR2 SYGVNS. The V gene lost 4 bases and the J gene lost 3 bases, with 5 bases spanning the gap. In DNA, the CDR3 is TGTGCCAGCAGTGGAGATACAGATACGCAGTATTTT. Translation gives CASSGDTDTQYF.

This clone has just one count. This chain joins TRBV18 and TRBJ1-6; weak D call: TRBD1 (5 bases). V dropped 5 bases and J dropped 0 bases, with 8 bases sitting between them. This CDR3 has 15 amino acids. Germline V CDR1 and CDR2: KGHSH, LQKENI. CDR3 sequence: CASSDSSSYNSPLHF. The DNA for the CDR3 is TGTGCCAGCTCAGACAGTAGCTCCTATAATTCACCCCTCCACTTT.

This clone came up once. The rearrangement joins TRBV11-2 to TRBJ2-1; TRBD2 matches 9 bases. The germline CDR1 and CDR2 sequences are SGHAT and FQNNGV. The CDR3 spans 15 residues. With 5 bases clipped from V and 7 bases from J, the junction kept 9 bases outside the gene matches. The DNA of the CDR3 is TGTGCCAGCAGCAATCCGGGACTAGCCCGGAATGAGCAGTTCTTC. It translates to CASSNPGLARNEQFF.

V is TRBV2 and J is TRBJ2-2, with D perhaps matching TRBD2 (5 bases). The CDR3 is 15 residues long. Trimming left V 2 bases short and J 0 bases short, with 7 bases between. In germline, CDR1 is SNHLY, CDR2 FYNNEI. The CDR3 loop reads CASSEHGANTGELFF. For the CDR3, the DNA is TGTGCCAGCAGTGAACACGGGGCGAACACCGGGGAGCTGTTTTTT.

This clone has just one count. V usage is TRBV27 and J usage is TRBJ1-4; D not certain. There are 15 residues in the CDR3. Germline V CDR1 and CDR2: MNHEY, SMNVEV (reference sequence). Trimming shortened V by 0 bases and J by 3 bases, and 8 bases separated the two germline ends. CDR3 residues: CASSLSGSANEKLFF. The CDR3 nucleotides are TGTGCCAGCAGTTTATCCGGTTCCGCTAATGAAAAACTGTTTTTT. The full variable domain, in which reference TRBV27 and TRBJ1-4 provide the parts outside the CDR3, is EAQVTQNPRYLITVTGKKLTVTCSQNMNHEYMSWYRQDPGLGLRQIYYSMNVEVTDKGDVPEGYKVSRKEKRNFPLILESPSPNQTSLYFCASSLSGSANEKLFFGSGTQLSVL.